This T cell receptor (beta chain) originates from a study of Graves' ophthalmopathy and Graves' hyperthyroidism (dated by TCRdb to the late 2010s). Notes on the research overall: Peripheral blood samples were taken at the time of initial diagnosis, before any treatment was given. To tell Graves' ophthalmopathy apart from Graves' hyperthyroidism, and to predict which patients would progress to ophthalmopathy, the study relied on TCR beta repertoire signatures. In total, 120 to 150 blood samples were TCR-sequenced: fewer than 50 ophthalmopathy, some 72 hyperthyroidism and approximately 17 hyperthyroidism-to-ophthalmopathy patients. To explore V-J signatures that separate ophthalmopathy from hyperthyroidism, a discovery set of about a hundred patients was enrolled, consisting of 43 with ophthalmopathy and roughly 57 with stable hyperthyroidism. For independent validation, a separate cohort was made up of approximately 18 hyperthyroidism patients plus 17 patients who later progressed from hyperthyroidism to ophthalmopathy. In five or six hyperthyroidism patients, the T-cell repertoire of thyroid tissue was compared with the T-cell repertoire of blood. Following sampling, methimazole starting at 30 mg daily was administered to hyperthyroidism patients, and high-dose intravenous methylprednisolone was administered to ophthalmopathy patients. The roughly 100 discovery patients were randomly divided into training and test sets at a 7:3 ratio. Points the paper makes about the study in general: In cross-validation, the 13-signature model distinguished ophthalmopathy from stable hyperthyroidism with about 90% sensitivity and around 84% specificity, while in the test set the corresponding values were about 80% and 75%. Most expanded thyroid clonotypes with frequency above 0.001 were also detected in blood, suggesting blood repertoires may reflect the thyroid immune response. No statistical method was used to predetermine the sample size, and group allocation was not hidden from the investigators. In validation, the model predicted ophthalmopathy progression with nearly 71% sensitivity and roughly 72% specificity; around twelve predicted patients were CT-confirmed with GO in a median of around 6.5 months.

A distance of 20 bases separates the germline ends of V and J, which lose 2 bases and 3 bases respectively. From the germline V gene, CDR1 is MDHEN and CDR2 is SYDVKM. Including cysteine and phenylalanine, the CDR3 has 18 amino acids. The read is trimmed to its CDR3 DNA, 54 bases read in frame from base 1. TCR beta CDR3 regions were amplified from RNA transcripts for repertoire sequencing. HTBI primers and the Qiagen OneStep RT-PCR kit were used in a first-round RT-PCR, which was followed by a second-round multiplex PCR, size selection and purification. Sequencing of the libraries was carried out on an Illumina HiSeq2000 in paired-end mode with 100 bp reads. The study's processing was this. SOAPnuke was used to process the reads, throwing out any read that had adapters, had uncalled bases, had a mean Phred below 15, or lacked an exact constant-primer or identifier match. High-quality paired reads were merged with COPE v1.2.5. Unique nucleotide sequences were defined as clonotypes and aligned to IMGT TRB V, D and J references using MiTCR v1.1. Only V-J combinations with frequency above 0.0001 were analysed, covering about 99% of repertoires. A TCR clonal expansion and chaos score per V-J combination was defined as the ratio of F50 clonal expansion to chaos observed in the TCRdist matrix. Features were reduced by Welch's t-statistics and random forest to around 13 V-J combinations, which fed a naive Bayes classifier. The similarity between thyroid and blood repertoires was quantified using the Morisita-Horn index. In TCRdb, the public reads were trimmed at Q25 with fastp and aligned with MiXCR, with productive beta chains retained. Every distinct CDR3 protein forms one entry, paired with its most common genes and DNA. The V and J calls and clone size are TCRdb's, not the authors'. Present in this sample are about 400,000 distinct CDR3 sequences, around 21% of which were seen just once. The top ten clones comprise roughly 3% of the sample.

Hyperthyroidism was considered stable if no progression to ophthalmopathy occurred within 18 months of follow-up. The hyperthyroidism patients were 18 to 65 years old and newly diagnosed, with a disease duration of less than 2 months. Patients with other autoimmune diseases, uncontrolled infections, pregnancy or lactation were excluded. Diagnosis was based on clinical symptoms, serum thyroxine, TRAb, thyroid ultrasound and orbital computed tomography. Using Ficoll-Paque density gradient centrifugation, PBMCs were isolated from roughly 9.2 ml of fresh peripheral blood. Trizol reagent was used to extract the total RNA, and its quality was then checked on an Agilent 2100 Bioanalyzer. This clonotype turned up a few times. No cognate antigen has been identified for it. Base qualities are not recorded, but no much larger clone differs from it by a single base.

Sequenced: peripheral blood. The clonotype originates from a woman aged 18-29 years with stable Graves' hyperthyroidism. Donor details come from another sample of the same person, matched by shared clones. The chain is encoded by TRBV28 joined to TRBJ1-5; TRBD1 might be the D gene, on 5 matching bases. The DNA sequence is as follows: TGTGCCAGCAGTTTAGGGGGACTTGTTGGAGGGATCAATCAGCCCCAGCATTTT. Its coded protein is CASSLGGLVGGINQPQHF.